The next 2 T cell receptor beta chains were all read from a single sample in a study of control samples from healthy donors and cancer patients. Sequenced by immunoSEQ multiplex PCR; TCRdb stores in-frame clones only, minus some. The data show 150,000 to 200,000 clones, 94% seen once. The sample comprised blood. These receptors were taken from a woman aged 18-29 years in good health.

The chain is built from TRBV19 and TRBJ1-2; 7 bases are a match to TRBD1. This CDR3 has 14 amino acids. The V gene end was trimmed by 5 bases and the J gene end by 5 bases; junction bases not matched to a gene: 8. Looked up from germline, CDR1 is LNHDA and CDR2 is SQIVND (reference sequence). The CDR3: CASSPDRDPYGYTF. The CDR3 DNA sequence: TGTGCCAGTAGTCCCGACAGGGACCCTTATGGCTACACCTTC.

In this sample, this clone turned up once. This sequence joins TRBV2 and TRBJ2-7; TRBD1 might be the D (6 bases). This CDR3 spans 12 amino acids. Germline V gene data show CDR1 as SNHLY and CDR2 as FYNNEI. V was shortened by 10 bases and J by 2 bases, with 12 bases between the two germline ends. The CDR3 DNA reads TGTGCCATCCGGGACAAAGCCTACGAGCAGTACTTC. It codes for CAIRDKAYEQYF.